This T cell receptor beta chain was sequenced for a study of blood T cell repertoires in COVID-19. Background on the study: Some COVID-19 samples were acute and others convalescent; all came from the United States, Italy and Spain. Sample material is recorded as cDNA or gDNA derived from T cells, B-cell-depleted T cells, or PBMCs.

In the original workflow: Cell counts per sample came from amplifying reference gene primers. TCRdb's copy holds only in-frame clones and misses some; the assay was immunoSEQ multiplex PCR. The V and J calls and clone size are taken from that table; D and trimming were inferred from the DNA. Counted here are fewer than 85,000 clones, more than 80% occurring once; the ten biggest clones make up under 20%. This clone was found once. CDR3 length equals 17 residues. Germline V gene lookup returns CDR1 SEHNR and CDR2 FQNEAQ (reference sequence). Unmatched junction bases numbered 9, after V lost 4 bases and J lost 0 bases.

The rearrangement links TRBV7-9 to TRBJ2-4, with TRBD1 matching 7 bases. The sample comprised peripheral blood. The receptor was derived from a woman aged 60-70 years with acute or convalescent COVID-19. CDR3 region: CASSWSGDSLAKNIQYF. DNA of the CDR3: TGTGCCAGCAGCTGGTCAGGGGACAGCTTAGCCAAAAACATTCAGTACTTC.